Sequencing of this TCR beta chain was carried out in a study of cytomegalovirus exposure and HLA in healthy donors. Points from the study as a whole: Some V segments could not be told apart, so they were left out, TRBV6-2 and TRBV6-3 among them. In vitro work confirmed that three CMV-associated chains recognize CMV antigens. Follow-up analysis later connected one missense variant in DCLRE1C with trimming of TCR beta V- and J-genes.

Worth noting for this clone: Its target is not known.

The CDR3 is 17 amino acids. Trimming at V came to 4 bases and at J to 3 bases, leaving 14 bases not matched to a gene. Looked up from germline, CDR1 is SGHNT and CDR2 is YYREEE (reference sequence). The PCR contained 60 Vbeta and 13 Jbeta primers. TCRdb's table, derived via immunoSEQ multiplex PCR, lists solely in-frame clones and lacks some. Of about 83,000 clones in the sample, 78% were seen once. This TCR was sampled from a man between 18 and 35 years old in good health and CMV-seropositive. The sample was PBMCs. The V gene is TRBV5-4, the J gene TRBJ2-7; 9 nucleotides align to TRBD2. The CDR3: CASSQGGAGGVYYEQYF. The CDR3 region has the DNA TGTGCCAGCAGCCAGGGCGGGGCGGGAGGGGTTTACTACGAGCAGTACTTC.